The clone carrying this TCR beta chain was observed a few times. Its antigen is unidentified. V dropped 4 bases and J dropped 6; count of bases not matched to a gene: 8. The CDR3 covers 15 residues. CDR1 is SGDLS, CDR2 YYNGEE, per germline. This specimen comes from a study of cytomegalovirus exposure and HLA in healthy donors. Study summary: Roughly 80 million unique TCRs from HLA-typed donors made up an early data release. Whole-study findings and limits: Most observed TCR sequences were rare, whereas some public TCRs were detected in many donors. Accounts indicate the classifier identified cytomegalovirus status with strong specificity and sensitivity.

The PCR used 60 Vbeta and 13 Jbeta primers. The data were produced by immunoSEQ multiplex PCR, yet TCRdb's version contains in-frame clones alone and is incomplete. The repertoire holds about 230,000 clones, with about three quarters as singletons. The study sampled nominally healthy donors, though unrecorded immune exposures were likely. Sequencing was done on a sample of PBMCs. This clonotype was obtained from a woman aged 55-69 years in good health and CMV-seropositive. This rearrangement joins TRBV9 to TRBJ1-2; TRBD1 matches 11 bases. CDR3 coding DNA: TGTGCCAGCAGCACCCAGGACAGGGGGCCGGATGGCTACACCTTC. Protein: CASSTQDRGPDGYTF. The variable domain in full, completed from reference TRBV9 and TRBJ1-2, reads DSGVTQTPKHLITATGQRVTLRCSPRSGDLSVYWYQQSLDQGLQFLIQYYNGEERAKGNILERFSAQQFPDLHSELNLSSLELGDSALYFCASSTQDRGPDGYTFGSGTRLTVV.